This is a list of T cell receptor beta chains from one sample in a study of blood T cell repertoires in COVID-19. Here immunoSEQ multiplex PCR was the method, and the copy in TCRdb shows in-frame clones only, minus some. The table lists roughly 170,000 clones, about 85% of them singletons, with 20% to 30% in the top ten. Material: peripheral blood. These TCRs come from a man in his sixties with acute or convalescent COVID-19. CDR3s include the opening cysteine and the closing phenylalanine or tryptophan. The D gene is left open where the match is weak. The size field is filled for only some rows; it gives once, few, many or a size class.

J gene: TRBJ1-6; CDR3 length: 15; V gene: TRBV6-1; clone size: .; D gene: .; CDR3 DNA: TGTGCCAGCAGTGAAGGGGCCAGCCGAAATTCACCCCTCCACTTT; CDR3 protein: CASSEGASRNSPLHF
J gene: TRBJ2-1; CDR3 length: 14; V gene: TRBV19; clone size: .; D gene: .; CDR3 DNA: TGTGCCTGCAAGGAGACAGGATCCTACAATGAGCAGTTCTTC; CDR3 protein: CACKETGSYNEQFF
J gene: TRBJ1-2; CDR3 length: 14; V gene: TRBV15; clone size: .; D gene: .; CDR3 DNA: TGTGCCACCAGCAGAAACCAGGGGATCTATGGCTACACCTTC; CDR3 protein: CATSRNQGIYGYTF
J gene: TRBJ1-1; CDR3 length: 16; V gene: TRBV6-1; clone size: .; D gene: TRBD1; CDR3 DNA: TGTGCCAGCAGTGTACAGGGGTCCCTAATGAACACTGAAGCTTTCTTT; CDR3 protein: CASSVQGSLMNTEAFF
J gene: TRBJ1-3; CDR3 length: 18; V gene: TRBV5-5; clone size: .; D gene: TRBD1; CDR3 DNA: TGTGCCAGCAGCCCTGGACAGGCGGCCACCATTTCTGGAAACACCATATATTTT; CDR3 protein: CASSPGQAATISGNTIYF
J gene: TRBJ2-7; CDR3 length: 15; V gene: TRBV19; clone size: .; D gene: TRBD1; CDR3 DNA: TGTGCCAGTAGTCCCGGGACAGGTTTCTCCTACGAGCAGTACTTC; CDR3 protein: CASSPGTGFSYEQYF
J gene: TRBJ1-2; CDR3 length: 13; V gene: TRBV30; clone size: .; D gene: TRBD1; CDR3 DNA: TGTGCCTGGAGTGTACGAGGCGGACAGGGGGGAACCTTC; CDR3 protein: CAWSVRGGQGGTF
J gene: TRBJ1-4; CDR3 length: 13; V gene: TRBV19; clone size: once; D gene: .; CDR3 DNA: TGTGCAAGCCTCCGGACAGCAGGAGAAAAACTGTTTTTT; CDR3 protein: CASLRTAGEKLFF
J gene: TRBJ1-2; CDR3 length: 15; V gene: TRBV5-6; clone size: .; D gene: .; CDR3 DNA: TGTGCCAGCAGCTTGATTCAACGTACACCATATGGCTACACCTTC; CDR3 protein: CASSLIQRTPYGYTF
J gene: TRBJ2-7; CDR3 length: 14; V gene: TRBV6-6; clone size: .; D gene: TRBD2; CDR3 DNA: TGTGCCAGCAGTATCCCGGGACTAGTTGGAGAGCAGTACTTC; CDR3 protein: CASSIPGLVGEQYF
J gene: TRBJ1-2; CDR3 length: 11; V gene: TRBV14; clone size: .; D gene: .; CDR3 DNA: TGTGCCAGCAGCCAAGGGAGGGGCTACACCTTC; CDR3 protein: CASSQGRGYTF
J gene: TRBJ1-4; CDR3 length: 17; V gene: TRBV27; clone size: .; D gene: TRBD1; CDR3 DNA: TGTGCCAGCAGTTTACAGACAGGGGGCTTTTCTCGGGAAAAACTGTTTTTT; CDR3 protein: CASSLQTGGFSREKLFF
J gene: TRBJ1-1; CDR3 length: 15; V gene: TRBV12-5; clone size: .; D gene: TRBD1; CDR3 DNA: TGTGCTAGTGGTTTCGGAGACAGGGTTAACACTGAAGCTTTCTTT; CDR3 protein: CASGFGDRVNTEAFF
J gene: TRBJ2-3; CDR3 length: 16; V gene: TRBV18; clone size: once; D gene: TRBD2; CDR3 DNA: TGTGCCAGCTCACCTCGGGTCCTAGCGGGGACAGATACGCAGTATTTT; CDR3 protein: CASSPRVLAGTDTQYF
J gene: TRBJ2-2; CDR3 length: 17; V gene: TRBV5-1; clone size: .; D gene: TRBD1; CDR3 DNA: TGCGCCAGCAGCTTGTTGAGGGACAGGGAATTTGGCGGGGAGCTGTTTTTT; CDR3 protein: CASSLLRDREFGGELFF
J gene: TRBJ2-5; CDR3 length: 16; V gene: TRBV9; clone size: .; D gene: TRBD2; CDR3 DNA: TGTGCCAGCAGCGTTGCCGGGACTAGTTCTGGGGAGACCCAGTACTTC; CDR3 protein: CASSVAGTSSGETQYF
J gene: TRBJ1-1; CDR3 length: 13; V gene: TRBV6-5; clone size: .; D gene: .; CDR3 DNA: TGTGCCATCCGGCGGCAGGGGCACACTGAAGCTTTCTTT; CDR3 protein: CAIRRQGHTEAFF
J gene: TRBJ1-1; CDR3 length: 14; V gene: TRBV7-9; clone size: .; D gene: TRBD1; CDR3 DNA: TGTGCCAGCAGCTTGAACAGGGGGAACACTGAAGCTTTCTTT; CDR3 protein: CASSLNRGNTEAFF
J gene: TRBJ1-3; CDR3 length: 17; V gene: TRBV28; clone size: .; D gene: .; CDR3 DNA: TGTGCCAGCAGTCTCTCGACAGGTCATAAGGGCGGAAACACCATATATTTT; CDR3 protein: CASSLSTGHKGGNTIYF
J gene: TRBJ1-2; CDR3 length: 16; V gene: TRBV27; clone size: once; D gene: .; CDR3 DNA: TGTGCCCGCAGCGGCGGGGGGGGGATTAGGCTTTATGGCTACACCTTC; CDR3 protein: CARSGGGGIRLYGYTF
J gene: TRBJ1-3; CDR3 length: 17; V gene: TRBV11-2; clone size: .; D gene: .; CDR3 DNA: TGTGCCAGCAGTCGAACCGGGACACAAATTCTTGGAAACACCATATATTTT; CDR3 protein: CASSRTGTQILGNTIYF
J gene: TRBJ1-1; CDR3 length: 13; V gene: TRBV6-5; clone size: .; D gene: TRBD1; CDR3 DNA: TGTGCCTTACAGACAGGGGGCCACACTGAAGCTTTCTTT; CDR3 protein: CALQTGGHTEAFF
J gene: TRBJ1-2; CDR3 length: 13; V gene: TRBV6-5; clone size: .; D gene: .; CDR3 DNA: TGTGCCAGCAGTACCGGGAGTAACTATGGCTACACCTTC; CDR3 protein: CASSTGSNYGYTF
J gene: TRBJ1-2; CDR3 length: 15; V gene: TRBV7-6; clone size: once; D gene: TRBD1; CDR3 DNA: TGTGCCAGCAGCTTGGTTCCGGGACAGGGAAGCGGCTACACCTTC; CDR3 protein: CASSLVPGQGSGYTF
J gene: TRBJ1-2; CDR3 length: 14; V gene: TRBV6-6; clone size: .; D gene: TRBD1; CDR3 DNA: TGTGCCAGCTCCCTGACAGGGGCTTTCAATGGCTACACCTTC; CDR3 protein: CASSLTGAFNGYTF
J gene: TRBJ2-2; CDR3 length: 15; V gene: TRBV15; clone size: few; D gene: TRBD1; CDR3 DNA: TGTGCCACCAGCATCGACAGGGTGGGCACCGGGGAGCTGTTTTTT; CDR3 protein: CATSIDRVGTGELFF
J gene: TRBJ1-1; CDR3 length: 15; V gene: TRBV2; clone size: .; D gene: .; CDR3 DNA: TGTGCCAGCAGTGTGAGGGTCCGTATGAACACTGAAGCTTTCTTT; CDR3 protein: CASSVRVRMNTEAFF
J gene: TRBJ2-3; CDR3 length: 15; V gene: TRBV27; clone size: .; D gene: .; CDR3 DNA: TGTGCCAGCAGTTTTAAAGGGAGATCGACAGATACGCAGTATTTT; CDR3 protein: CASSFKGRSTDTQYF
J gene: TRBJ2-5; CDR3 length: 16; V gene: TRBV10-1; clone size: .; D gene: TRBD2; CDR3 DNA: TGCGCCAGCAGTGGTGTAGCGGGGGGACCTCAAGAGACCCAGTACTTC; CDR3 protein: CASSGVAGGPQETQYF
J gene: TRBJ1-1; CDR3 length: 14; V gene: TRBV30; clone size: .; D gene: TRBD1; CDR3 DNA: TGTGCCTGGAGCAAGGGGGCGCGGAACACTGAAGCTTTCTTT; CDR3 protein: CAWSKGARNTEAFF
J gene: TRBJ2-3; CDR3 length: 15; V gene: TRBV5-1; clone size: .; D gene: .; CDR3 DNA: TGCGCCAGCAGCTTGAACGGGGGAGGCGCAGATACGCAGTATTTT; CDR3 protein: CASSLNGGGADTQYF
J gene: TRBJ2-5; CDR3 length: 13; V gene: TRBV6-5; clone size: .; D gene: TRBD1; CDR3 DNA: TGTGCCAGCAGTTCGGACAGGGGAGAGACCCAGTACTTC; CDR3 protein: CASSSDRGETQYF
J gene: TRBJ1-1; CDR3 length: 12; V gene: TRBV10-1; clone size: .; D gene: TRBD1; CDR3 DNA: TGCGCCAGCAGTGGACAGGGGACTGAAGCTTTCTTT; CDR3 protein: CASSGQGTEAFF
J gene: TRBJ1-4; CDR3 length: 13; V gene: TRBV30; clone size: .; D gene: .; CDR3 DNA: TGTGCCTGGAGTCTCCGTGGAGTTGAAAAACTGTTTTTT; CDR3 protein: CAWSLRGVEKLFF
J gene: TRBJ1-5; CDR3 length: 16; V gene: TRBV2; clone size: .; D gene: .; CDR3 DNA: TGTGCCAGCAGTGCGGACAGCTCCCTAGGCAATCAGCCCCAGCATTTT; CDR3 protein: CASSADSSLGNQPQHF
J gene: TRBJ1-5; CDR3 length: 13; V gene: TRBV7-9; clone size: .; D gene: .; CDR3 DNA: TGTGCCAGCAGTTCCACAGGGAATCAGCCCCAGCATTTT; CDR3 protein: CASSSTGNQPQHF
J gene: TRBJ1-6; CDR3 length: 14; V gene: TRBV5-1; clone size: .; D gene: TRBD1; CDR3 DNA: TGCGCCAGCAGCTTAGGGGACAGGGGTTCACCCCTCCACTTT; CDR3 protein: CASSLGDRGSPLHF
J gene: TRBJ2-1; CDR3 length: 13; V gene: TRBV6-4; clone size: .; D gene: .; CDR3 DNA: TGTGCCAGCAGTGACTCCGCCGACGGGATGCTGCTCTTC; CDR3 protein: CASSDSADGMLLF
J gene: TRBJ2-4; CDR3 length: 16; V gene: TRBV7-9; clone size: .; D gene: .; CDR3 DNA: TGTGCCAGCAGCATAGGTGGGCGGAGGTCCAAAAACATTCAGTACTTC; CDR3 protein: CASSIGGRRSKNIQYF
J gene: TRBJ1-4; CDR3 length: 13; V gene: TRBV27; clone size: .; D gene: .; CDR3 DNA: TGTGCCAGCAGTTTGTGGACAGATGAAAAACTGTTTTTT; CDR3 protein: CASSLWTDEKLFF
J gene: TRBJ1-6; CDR3 length: 14; V gene: TRBV12-5; clone size: .; D gene: .; CDR3 DNA: TGTGCTAGTGGTCCGGGAGGGTATAATTCACCCCTCCACTTT; CDR3 protein: CASGPGGYNSPLHF
J gene: TRBJ1-4; CDR3 length: 16; V gene: TRBV9; clone size: .; D gene: .; CDR3 DNA: TGTGCCAGCAGCCTAACCCGGGGAGGGAGGGATGAAAAACTGTTTTTT; CDR3 protein: CASSLTRGGRDEKLFF
J gene: TRBJ1-5; CDR3 length: 14; V gene: TRBV19; clone size: .; D gene: .; CDR3 DNA: TGTGCCAGTAGTTTGGGGGGAGAGAATCAGCCCCAGCATTTT; CDR3 protein: CASSLGGENQPQHF
J gene: TRBJ1-5; CDR3 length: 15; V gene: TRBV18; clone size: .; D gene: TRBD1; CDR3 DNA: TGTGCCAGCTCACCGACAGGGTCTAGCAATCAGCCCCAGCATTTT; CDR3 protein: CASSPTGSSNQPQHF
J gene: TRBJ2-3; CDR3 length: 14; V gene: TRBV6-6; clone size: .; D gene: .; CDR3 DNA: TGTGCCAGCAGCCGGACTACCCGCACAGATACGCAGTATTTT; CDR3 protein: CASSRTTRTDTQYF
J gene: TRBJ1-1; CDR3 length: 13; V gene: TRBV24-1; clone size: .; D gene: .; CDR3 DNA: TGTGCCACCAGTGACTCCGTGAACACTGAAGCTTTCTTT; CDR3 protein: CATSDSVNTEAFF
J gene: TRBJ2-5; CDR3 length: 16; V gene: TRBV5-1; clone size: .; D gene: TRBD2; CDR3 DNA: TGCGCCAGCAGCCCTACGGGGGGGGCATCCCAAGAGACCCAGTACTTC; CDR3 protein: CASSPTGGASQETQYF
J gene: TRBJ2-5; CDR3 length: 15; V gene: TRBV24-1; clone size: once; D gene: TRBD1; CDR3 DNA: TGTGCCACCAGTGGAGGACAGGGGCGAGTAGAGACCCAGTACTTC; CDR3 protein: CATSGGQGRVETQYF
J gene: TRBJ2-3; CDR3 length: 19; V gene: TRBV11-2; clone size: .; D gene: .; CDR3 DNA: TGTGCCAGCAGCTCGATTGCGGACATCCCCCACAGGGCCACAGATACGCAGTATTTT; CDR3 protein: CASSSIADIPHRATDTQYF
J gene: TRBJ1-1; CDR3 length: 14; V gene: TRBV5-1; clone size: .; D gene: .; CDR3 DNA: TGCGCCAGCAGTCCTGACACAGGGTCGTCTGAAGCTTTCTTT; CDR3 protein: CASSPDTGSSEAFF
J gene: TRBJ2-5; CDR3 length: 14; V gene: TRBV4-1; clone size: once; D gene: TRBD2; CDR3 DNA: TGCGCCAGCAGCCACCGGGACTACGAAGAGACCCAGTACTTC; CDR3 protein: CASSHRDYEETQYF
J gene: TRBJ2-3; CDR3 length: 17; V gene: TRBV18; clone size: .; D gene: TRBD1; CDR3 DNA: TGTGCCAGCTCACCATTTTTAGTACAGGGGAAAACAGATACGCAGTATTTT; CDR3 protein: CASSPFLVQGKTDTQYF
J gene: TRBJ2-1; CDR3 length: 13; V gene: TRBV10-3; clone size: .; D gene: .; CDR3 DNA: TGTGCCATCAGAGGACAGTCAGGCGGTGAGCAGTTCTTC; CDR3 protein: CAIRGQSGGEQFF
J gene: TRBJ2-5; CDR3 length: 16; V gene: TRBV6-1; clone size: .; D gene: TRBD1; CDR3 DNA: TGTGCCAGCAGTGAAGCGTACAGGGGTGTTCTAGAGACCCAGTACTTC; CDR3 protein: CASSEAYRGVLETQYF
J gene: TRBJ1-5; CDR3 length: 16; V gene: TRBV19; clone size: .; D gene: TRBD1; CDR3 DNA: TGTGCCAGTAGTATACGCCGACAGGGGTTAGCTCAGCCCCAGCATTTT; CDR3 protein: CASSIRRQGLAQPQHF
J gene: TRBJ1-3; CDR3 length: 15; V gene: TRBV6-5; clone size: .; D gene: .; CDR3 DNA: TGTGCCAGCAGCTCGACAGGCTACTCTGGAAACACCATATATTTT; CDR3 protein: CASSSTGYSGNTIYF
J gene: TRBJ2-1; CDR3 length: 16; V gene: TRBV9; clone size: .; D gene: TRBD1; CDR3 DNA: TGTGCCAGCAGCTTCGGACAGGGGGCCAGCTACAATGAGCAGTTCTTC; CDR3 protein: CASSFGQGASYNEQFF
J gene: TRBJ1-1; CDR3 length: 15; V gene: TRBV28; clone size: .; D gene: TRBD1; CDR3 DNA: TGTGCCAGCGGTGGACAGGGCGAAGGGGGTACTGAAGCTTTCTTT; CDR3 protein: CASGGQGEGGTEAFF
J gene: TRBJ1-2; CDR3 length: 14; V gene: TRBV29-1; clone size: .; D gene: TRBD1; CDR3 DNA: TGCAGCGTTGAAGATTTGGGGACAGGTCGCGGCTACACCTTC; CDR3 protein: CSVEDLGTGRGYTF
J gene: TRBJ1-6; CDR3 length: 14; V gene: TRBV2; clone size: .; D gene: TRBD1; CDR3 DNA: TGTGCCAGCAGGCTGGGACAGGGAAGTTCACCCCTCCACTTT; CDR3 protein: CASRLGQGSSPLHF